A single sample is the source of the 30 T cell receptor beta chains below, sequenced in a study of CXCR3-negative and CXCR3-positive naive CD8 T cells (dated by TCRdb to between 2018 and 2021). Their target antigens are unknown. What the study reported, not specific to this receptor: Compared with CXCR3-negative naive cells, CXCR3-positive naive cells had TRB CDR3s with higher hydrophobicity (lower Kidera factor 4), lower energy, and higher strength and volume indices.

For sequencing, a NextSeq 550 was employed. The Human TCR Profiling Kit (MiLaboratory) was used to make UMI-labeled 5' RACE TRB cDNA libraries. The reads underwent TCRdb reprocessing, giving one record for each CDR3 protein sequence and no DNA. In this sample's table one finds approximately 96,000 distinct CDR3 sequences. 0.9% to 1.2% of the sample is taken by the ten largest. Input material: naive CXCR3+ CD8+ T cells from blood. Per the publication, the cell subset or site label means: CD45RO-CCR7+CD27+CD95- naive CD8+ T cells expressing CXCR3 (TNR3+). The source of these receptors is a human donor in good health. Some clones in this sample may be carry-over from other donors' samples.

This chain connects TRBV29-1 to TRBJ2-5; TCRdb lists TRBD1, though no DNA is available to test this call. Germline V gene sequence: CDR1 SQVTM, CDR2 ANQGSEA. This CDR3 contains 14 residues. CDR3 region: CSVEGDRVQETQYF.

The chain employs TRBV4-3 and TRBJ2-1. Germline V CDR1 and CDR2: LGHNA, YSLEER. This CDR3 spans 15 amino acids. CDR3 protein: CASSQDPSSYNEQFF.

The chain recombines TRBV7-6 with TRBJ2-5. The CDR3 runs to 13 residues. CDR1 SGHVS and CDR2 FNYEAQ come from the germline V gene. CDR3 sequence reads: CASSLAAWETQYF.

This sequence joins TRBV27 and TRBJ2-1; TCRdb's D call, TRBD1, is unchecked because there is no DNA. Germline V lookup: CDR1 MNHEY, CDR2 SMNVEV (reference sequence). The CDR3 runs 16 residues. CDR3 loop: CASSPMAGVSYNEQFF.

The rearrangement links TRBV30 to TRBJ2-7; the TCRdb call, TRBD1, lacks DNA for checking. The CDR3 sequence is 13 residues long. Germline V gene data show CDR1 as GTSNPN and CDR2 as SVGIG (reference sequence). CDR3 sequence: CAWSSGQGYEQYF.

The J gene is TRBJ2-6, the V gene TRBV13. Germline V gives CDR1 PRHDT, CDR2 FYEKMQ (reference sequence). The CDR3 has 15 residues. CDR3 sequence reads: CASSLKASGANVLTF.

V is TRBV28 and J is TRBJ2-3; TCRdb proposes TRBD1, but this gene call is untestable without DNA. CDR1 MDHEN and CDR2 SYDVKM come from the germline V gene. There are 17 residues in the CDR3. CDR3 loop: CASSLPSRDRGTDTQYF.

This chain's CDR3 is CASSKVGGAGRAGGYTF. This chain uses TRBV21-1 with TRBJ1-2; TCRdb's assignment of TRBD1 cannot be checked, as there is no DNA. TRBV21-1 is noted as a pseudogene. The CDR3 has 17 residues.

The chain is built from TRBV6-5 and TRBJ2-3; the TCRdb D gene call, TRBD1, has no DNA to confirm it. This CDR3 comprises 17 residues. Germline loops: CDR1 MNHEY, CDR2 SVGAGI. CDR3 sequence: CASSYSTSGGDSDTQYF.

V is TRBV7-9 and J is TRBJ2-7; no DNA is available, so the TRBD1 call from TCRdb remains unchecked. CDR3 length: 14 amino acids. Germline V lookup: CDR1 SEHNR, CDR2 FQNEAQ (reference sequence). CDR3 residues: CASSFGTVSYEQYF. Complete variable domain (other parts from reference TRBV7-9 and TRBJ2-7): DTGVSQNPRHKITKRGQNVTFRCDPISEHNRLYWYRQTLGQGPEFLTYFQNEAQLEKSRLLSDRFSAERPKGSFSTLEIQRTEQGDSAMYLCASSFGTVSYEQYFGPGTRLTVT.

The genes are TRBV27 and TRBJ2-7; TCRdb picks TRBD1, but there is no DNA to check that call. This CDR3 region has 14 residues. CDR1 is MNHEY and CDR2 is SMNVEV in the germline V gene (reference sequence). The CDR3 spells CASSRQGLGNEQYF.

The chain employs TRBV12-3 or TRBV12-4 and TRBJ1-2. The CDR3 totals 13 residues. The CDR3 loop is CASSLYEGYGYTF.

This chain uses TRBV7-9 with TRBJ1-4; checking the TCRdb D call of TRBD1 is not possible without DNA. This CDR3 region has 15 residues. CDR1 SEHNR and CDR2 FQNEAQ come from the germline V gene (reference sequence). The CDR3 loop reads CASSSYREVNEKLFF.

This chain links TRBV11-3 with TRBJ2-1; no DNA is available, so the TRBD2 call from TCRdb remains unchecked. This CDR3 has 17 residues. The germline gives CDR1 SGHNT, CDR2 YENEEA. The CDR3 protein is CASSHRGTSGAYNEQFF.

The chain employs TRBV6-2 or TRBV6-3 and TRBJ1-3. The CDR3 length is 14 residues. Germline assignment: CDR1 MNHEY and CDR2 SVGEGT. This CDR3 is CASSSTRHGNTIYF.

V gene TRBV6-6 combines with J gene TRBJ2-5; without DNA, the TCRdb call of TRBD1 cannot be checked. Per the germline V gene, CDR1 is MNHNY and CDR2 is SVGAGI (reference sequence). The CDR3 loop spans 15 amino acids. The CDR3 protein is CASSYSPGGVETQYF.

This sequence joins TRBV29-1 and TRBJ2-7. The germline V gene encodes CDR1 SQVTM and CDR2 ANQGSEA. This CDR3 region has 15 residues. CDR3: CSVEDPGESSYEQYF.

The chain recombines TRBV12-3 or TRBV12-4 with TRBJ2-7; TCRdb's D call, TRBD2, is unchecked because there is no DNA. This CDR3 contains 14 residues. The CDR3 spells CASRTSGGAYEQYF.

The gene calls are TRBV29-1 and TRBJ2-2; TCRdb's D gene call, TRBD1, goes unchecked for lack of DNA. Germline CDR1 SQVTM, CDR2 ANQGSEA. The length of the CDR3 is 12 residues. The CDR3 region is CTILGVTGELFF.

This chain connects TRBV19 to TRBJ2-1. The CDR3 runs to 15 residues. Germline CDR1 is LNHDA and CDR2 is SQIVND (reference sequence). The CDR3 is CASSTSASSYNEQFF.

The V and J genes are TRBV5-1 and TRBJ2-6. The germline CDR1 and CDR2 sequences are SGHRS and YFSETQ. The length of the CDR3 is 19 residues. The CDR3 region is CASSLEASRFPSGANVLTF.

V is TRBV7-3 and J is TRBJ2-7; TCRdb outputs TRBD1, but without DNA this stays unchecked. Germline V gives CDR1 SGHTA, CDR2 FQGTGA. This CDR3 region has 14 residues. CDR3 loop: CASSTMTTGSEQYF.

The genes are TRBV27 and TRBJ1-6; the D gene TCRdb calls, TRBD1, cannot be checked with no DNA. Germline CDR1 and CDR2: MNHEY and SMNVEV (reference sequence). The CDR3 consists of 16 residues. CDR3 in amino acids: CASRLGEDSTYSPLHF.

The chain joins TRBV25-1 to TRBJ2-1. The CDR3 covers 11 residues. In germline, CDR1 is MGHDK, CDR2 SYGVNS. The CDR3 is CASRDSIEQFF. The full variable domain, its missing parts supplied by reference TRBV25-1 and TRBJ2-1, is EADIYQTPRYLVIGTGKKITLECSQTMGHDKMYWYQQDPGMELHLIHYSYGVNSTEKGDLSSESTVSRIRTEHFPLTLESARPSHTSQYLCASRDSIEQFFGPGTRLTVL.

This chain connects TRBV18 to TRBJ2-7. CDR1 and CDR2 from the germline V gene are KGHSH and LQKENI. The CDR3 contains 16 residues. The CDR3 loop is CASSPPTATYSYEQYF.

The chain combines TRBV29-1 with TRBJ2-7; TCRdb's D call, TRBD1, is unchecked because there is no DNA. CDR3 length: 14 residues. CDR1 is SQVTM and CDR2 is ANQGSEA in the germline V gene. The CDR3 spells CSVVGTGSSYEQYF.

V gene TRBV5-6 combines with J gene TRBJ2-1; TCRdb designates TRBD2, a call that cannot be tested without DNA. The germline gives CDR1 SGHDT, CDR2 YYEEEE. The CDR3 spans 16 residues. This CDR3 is CASSFRWVADIDEQFF.

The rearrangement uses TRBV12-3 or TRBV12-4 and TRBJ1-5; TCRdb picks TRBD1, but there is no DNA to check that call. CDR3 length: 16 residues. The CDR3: CASSFQGPYSNQPQHF.

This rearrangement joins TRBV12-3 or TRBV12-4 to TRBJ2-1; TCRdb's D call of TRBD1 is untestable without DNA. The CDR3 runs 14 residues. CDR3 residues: CASSPTGAPPEQFF.

The CDR3 reads CSTPDGDTYEQYF. The chain links TRBV20-1 to TRBJ2-7; the TRBD1 assignment by TCRdb is unverifiable without DNA. Germline loops: CDR1 DFQATT, CDR2 SNEGSKA (reference sequence). CDR3 length: 13 amino acids.